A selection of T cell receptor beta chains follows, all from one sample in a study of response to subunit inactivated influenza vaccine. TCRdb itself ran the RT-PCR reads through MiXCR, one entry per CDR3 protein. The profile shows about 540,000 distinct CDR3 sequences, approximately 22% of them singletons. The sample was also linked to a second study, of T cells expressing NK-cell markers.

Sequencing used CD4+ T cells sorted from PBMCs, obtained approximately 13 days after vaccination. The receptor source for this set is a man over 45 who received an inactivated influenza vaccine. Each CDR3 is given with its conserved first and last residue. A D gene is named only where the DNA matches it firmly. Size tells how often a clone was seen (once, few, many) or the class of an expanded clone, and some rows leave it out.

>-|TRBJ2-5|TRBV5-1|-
TGCGCCAGCAGCTTGGCCGCCCGTTCCTCCCAGTACTTC
CASSLAARSSQYF
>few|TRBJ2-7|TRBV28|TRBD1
TGTGCCAGCAGTTGGGGTCAGGGGACAGGTGCTCCCGAGCAGTACTTC
CASSWGQGTGAPEQYF
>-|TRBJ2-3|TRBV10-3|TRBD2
TGTGCCATCAGTGCTTTAGCGGGAATGAGCACAGATACGCAGTATTTT
CAISALAGMSTDTQYF
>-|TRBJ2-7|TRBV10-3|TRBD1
TGTGCCATCAGTGAATCCGGACAGGGGGCTTTCGAGCAGTACTTC
CAISESGQGAFEQYF
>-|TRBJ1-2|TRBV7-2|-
TGTGCCAGCACCCTAGGCGGATTTAACTATGGCTACACCTTC
CASTLGGFNYGYTF
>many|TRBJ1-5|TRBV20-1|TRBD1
TGCAGTGCTAGAGACCTACAGGGGGATCAGCCCCAGCATTTT
CSARDLQGDQPQHF
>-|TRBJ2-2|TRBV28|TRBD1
TGTGCCAGCAGTTATACACTCAGGGGGATGAACACCGGGGAGCTGTTTTTT
CASSYTLRGMNTGELFF
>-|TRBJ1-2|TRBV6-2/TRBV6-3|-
TGTGCCAGCAGTTACAAGGGTGGCAGCAACTATGGCTACACCTTC
CASSYKGGSNYGYTF
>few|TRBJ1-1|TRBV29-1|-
TGCAGCGCCTCCGGGGCTCGCGGCACTGAAGCTTTCTTT
CSASGARGTEAFF
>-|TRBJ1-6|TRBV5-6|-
TGTGCCAGCAGCTCTGCCCAGGACGGTTCACCCCTCCACTTT
CASSSAQDGSPLHF
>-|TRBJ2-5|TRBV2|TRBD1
TGTGCCAGCAGGAGAGACAGGGGGTCTTCAGAGACCCAGTACTTC
CASRRDRGSSETQYF
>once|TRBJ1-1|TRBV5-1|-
TGCGCCAGCAGCTTGGAGGCAGGGGATAGGGCTGAAGCTTTCTTT
CASSLEAGDRAEAFF
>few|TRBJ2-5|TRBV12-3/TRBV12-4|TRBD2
TGTGCCAGCAACCAAGGCGGGGGGCCCGCAGGGACCCAGTACTTC
CASNQGGGPAGTQYF
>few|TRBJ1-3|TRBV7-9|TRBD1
TGTGCCAGCAGCCCGACCGGGACAGCTGGAAACACCATATATTTT
CASSPTGTAGNTIYF
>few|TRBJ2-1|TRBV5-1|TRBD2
TGCGCCAGCAGCTTGATGGCTAGCGGTTCGAACAATGAGCAGTTCTTC
CASSLMASGSNNEQFF
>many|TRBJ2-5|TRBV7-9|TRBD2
TGTGCCAGCAGCTTGCCACTTCTAGCGGGGGGGCGAGAGACCCAGTACTTC
CASSLPLLAGGRETQYF
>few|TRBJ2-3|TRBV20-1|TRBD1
TGCAGTGCTAGGGTGACAGGGGACACAGATACGCAGTATTTT
CSARVTGDTDTQYF
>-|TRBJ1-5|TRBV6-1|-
TGTGCCAGCAGAGGCCTAGCGGGAGGTCAGCCCCAGCATTTT
CASRGLAGGQPQHF
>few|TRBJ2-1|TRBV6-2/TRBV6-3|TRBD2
TGTGCCAGCAGTTACTCGAGGTCTAGCGGGAGGAACGGAAATGAGCAGTTCTTC
CASSYSRSSGRNGNEQFF
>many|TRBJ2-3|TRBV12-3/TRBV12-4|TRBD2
TGTGCCAGCTCGCCTAGCGGGCGGGATACGCAGTATTTT
CASSPSGRDTQYF
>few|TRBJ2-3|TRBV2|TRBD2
TGTGCCAGTCGGCGGGAGAGGACAGATACGCAGTATTTT
CASRRERTDTQYF
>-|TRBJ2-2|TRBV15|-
TGTGCCACCAGCAGAGTCTACGGCTCCACGAACACCGGGGAGCTGTTTTTT
CATSRVYGSTNTGELFF